A single sample gave rise to the 5 T cell receptor beta chains below, sequenced in a study of T cell responses to AZD1222 COVID-19 vaccine. Sequenced by immunoSEQ multiplex PCR; TCRdb stores in-frame clones only, minus some. This sample has 95,000 to 150,000 clones; roughly 88% occur once, and the top ten carry about 5.6%. The sequenced sample was peripheral blood, obtained on day 0 of AZD1222 vaccination. Source of these receptors: an adult in good health.

The V gene is TRBV6-5, the J gene TRBJ1-1; 11 nucleotides align to TRBD1. J gave up 5 bases and V 6 bases, and 5 bases lay outside the gene matches. Germline CDR1 and CDR2: MNHEY and SVGAGI. The CDR3 spans 14 residues. The CDR3 loop is CASSKDRGLTEAFF. The CDR3 nucleotides are TGTGCCAGCAGCAAGGACAGGGGGCTGACTGAAGCTTTCTTT.

The chain links TRBV7-2 to TRBJ1-2, with 7 bases fitting TRBD1. The CDR3 has 15 amino acids. V was clipped by 5 bases and J by 0 bases; unmatched bases: 6. CDR1 is SGHTA and CDR2 is FQGNSA in the germline V gene. For the CDR3, the DNA is TGTGCCAGCAGCAGACGGGACAGATCTAACTATGGCTACACCTTC. Translating it yields CASSRRDRSNYGYTF.

DNA for the CDR3: TGTGCCAGCAGTCCCTCATCGGGGCACACAGATACGCAGTATTTT. Translating gives CASSPSSGHTDTQYF. This sequence joins TRBV3-1 (or the pseudogene TRBV3-2) and TRBJ2-3; D may be TRBD1 or TRBD2 (5 bases each). The CDR3 totals 15 residues. Per the germline V gene, CDR1 is LGHDT and CDR2 is YNNKEL (reference sequence). Trimming pared 6 bases from V and 2 bases from J, leaving 15 bases between.

This clone was picked up a small number of times. This chain connects TRBV2 to TRBJ1-2; D is unresolved. Trimming cost V 2 bases and J 2 bases, with 9 bases left between them. Germline assignment: CDR1 SNHLY and CDR2 FYNNEI. The CDR3 runs to 14 residues. The CDR3 sequence: CASSEHGENYGYTF. The CDR3, as DNA: TGTGCCAGCAGTGAACACGGGGAAAACTATGGCTACACCTTC.

The chain employs TRBV9 and TRBJ1-2, with a possible D match to TRBD1 (5 bases). The germline gives CDR1 SGDLS, CDR2 YYNGEE. V gave up 4 bases and J gave up 0 bases, with 10 bases separating them. The CDR3 sequence is 14 residues long. As DNA, the CDR3 is TGTGCCAGCAGCTTCGGGACCACTAACTATGGCTACACCTTC. The encoded protein is CASSFGTTNYGYTF.